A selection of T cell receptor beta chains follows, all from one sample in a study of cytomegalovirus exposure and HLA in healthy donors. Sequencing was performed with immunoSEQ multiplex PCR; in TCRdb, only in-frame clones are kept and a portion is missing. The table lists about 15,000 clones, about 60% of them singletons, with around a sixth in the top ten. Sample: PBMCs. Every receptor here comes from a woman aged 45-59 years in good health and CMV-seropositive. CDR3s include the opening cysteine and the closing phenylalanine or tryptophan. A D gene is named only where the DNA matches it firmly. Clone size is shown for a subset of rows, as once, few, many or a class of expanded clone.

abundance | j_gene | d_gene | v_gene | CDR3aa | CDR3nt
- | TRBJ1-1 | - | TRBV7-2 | CASSVLAKGATEAFF | TGTGCCAGCAGCGTACTGGCGAAAGGGGCTACTGAAGCTTTCTTT
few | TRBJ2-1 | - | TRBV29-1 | CSVTYNEQFF | TGCAGCGTTACTTACAATGAGCAGTTCTTC
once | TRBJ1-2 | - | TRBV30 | CALAGGGYTF | TGTGCCTTAGCGGGAGGTGGCTACACCTTC
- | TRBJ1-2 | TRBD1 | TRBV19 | CASKTGGAFGYTF | TGTGCCAGTAAAACAGGGGGCGCTTTTGGCTACACCTTC
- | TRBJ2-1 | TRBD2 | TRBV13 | CASSHGTSGYNEQFF | TGTGCCAGCAGCCACGGGACTAGCGGTTACAATGAGCAGTTCTTC
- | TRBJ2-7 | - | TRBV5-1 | CASSLYNEQYF | TGCGCCAGCAGCTTGTACAACGAGCAGTACTTC
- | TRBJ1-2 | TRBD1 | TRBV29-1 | CSVLGQGDYGYTF | TGCAGCGTTCTAGGACAGGGAGACTATGGCTACACCTTC
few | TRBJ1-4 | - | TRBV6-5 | CASSLTGLREKLFF | TGTGCCAGCAGTCTAACGGGATTAAGAGAAAAACTGTTTTTT
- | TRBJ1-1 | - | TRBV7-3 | CASSDGHWNTEAFF | TGTGCCAGCAGCGACGGACACTGGAACACTGAAGCTTTCTTT
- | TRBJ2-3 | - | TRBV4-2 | CASSQILADNTDTQYF | TGTGCCAGCAGCCAGATATTAGCGGACAACACAGATACGCAGTATTTT
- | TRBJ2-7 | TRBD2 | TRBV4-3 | CASSQFSGSLNEQYF | TGCGCCAGCAGCCAGTTTAGCGGGAGCCTAAACGAGCAGTACTTC
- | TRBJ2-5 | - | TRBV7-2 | CASRSSVRIQETQYF | TGTGCCAGCAGAAGCTCCGTCCGTATACAAGAGACCCAGTACTTC
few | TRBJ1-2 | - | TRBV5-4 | CASSISGNGYTF | TGTGCCAGCAGCATATCAGGGAATGGCTACACCTTC
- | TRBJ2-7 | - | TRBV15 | CATSREDSSYEQYF | TGTGCCACCAGCAGAGAAGACAGCTCCTACGAGCAGTACTTC
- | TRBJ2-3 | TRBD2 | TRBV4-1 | CASSRPSAQKGLAGDVDTQYF | TGCGCCAGCAGCCGACCGAGCGCACAAAAGGGACTAGCGGGAGACGTAGATACGCAGTATTTT
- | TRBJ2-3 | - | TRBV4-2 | CASSQVSASADTQYF | TGTGCCAGCAGCCAAGTTTCCGCTAGCGCAGATACGCAGTATTTT
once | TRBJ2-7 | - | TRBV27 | CASSYQPRYEQYF | TGTGCCAGCAGTTACCAACCGCGGTACGAGCAGTACTTC
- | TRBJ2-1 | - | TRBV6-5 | CASTFRDEQFF | TGTGCCAGCACCTTCCGTGATGAGCAGTTCTTC
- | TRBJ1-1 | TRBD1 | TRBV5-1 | CASSFDRDKAFF | TGCGCCAGCAGCTTCGACAGGGATAAAGCTTTCTTT
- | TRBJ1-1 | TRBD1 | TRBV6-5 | CASSWGQEAFF | TGTGCCAGCAGTTGGGGACAGGAAGCTTTCTTT
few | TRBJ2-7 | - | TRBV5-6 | CASSLGSVEQYF | TGTGCCAGCAGCTTGGGTAGCGTCGAGCAGTACTTC
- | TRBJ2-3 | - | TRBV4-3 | CASSQSGLSDTDTQYF | TGCGCCAGCAGCCAGTCAGGCCTATCGGACACAGATACGCAGTATTTT
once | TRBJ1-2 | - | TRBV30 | CAWRTALNYGYTF | TGTGCCTGGCGGACAGCTCTTAACTATGGCTACACCTTC
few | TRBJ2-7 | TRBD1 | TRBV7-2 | CASRSFTGVGEQYF | TGTGCCAGCAGATCTTTCACAGGGGTTGGCGAGCAGTACTTC
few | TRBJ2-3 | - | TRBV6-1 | CASSEATDTQYF | TGTGCCAGCAGTGAAGCTACTGATACGCAGTATTTT
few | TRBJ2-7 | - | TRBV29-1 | CSVGVGQGEQYF | TGCAGCGTTGGGGTTGGGCAGGGGGAGCAGTACTTC
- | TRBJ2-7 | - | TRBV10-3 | CAISESMGAGYEQYF | TGTGCCATCAGTGAGTCGATGGGGGCAGGTTACGAGCAGTACTTC